The 27 T cell receptor beta chains given below trace back to one sample, sequenced in a study of blood T cell repertoires in COVID-19 (dated by TCRdb to the early 2020s). Library generation was performed with the immunoSEQ multiplex PCR assay. Not all clones reach the TCRdb copy of this immuneACCESS table, which keeps in-frame sequences only. Checked studies attribute under half of the gap to unresolved V genes and leave the rest unexplained. Across this sample there are approximately 100,000 clones, with around 90% seen only once. The ten largest account for about 1% of the sample. The sample was peripheral blood. These receptors all come from a human donor in a cohort sampled during active COVID-19.

The table lists this clone with a count of one. J is TRBJ2-7 and V is TRBV6-5; D unresolved. The CDR3 is made up of 16 amino acids. The V end was cut by 0 bases, the J end by 0 bases, with 12 bases between. Germline values: CDR1 MNHEY, CDR2 SVGAGI. The CDR3 DNA reads as TGTGCCAGCAGTTACTCGACCAGGTTAAACTCCTACGAGCAGTACTTC. Protein sequence: CASSYSTRLNSYEQYF.

This chain connects TRBV4-1 to TRBJ1-2, with D unclear. In germline, CDR1 is MGHRA, CDR2 YSYEKL. CDR3 length: 14 residues. V lost 0 bases, J lost 4 bases, and 9 bases lay in between. The CDR3, as DNA: TGCGCCAGCAGCCAAGAAAGGGCGGGCTATGGCTACACCTTC. It encodes CASSQERAGYGYTF.

The gene calls are TRBV6-5 and TRBJ1-2; D is uncertain. Germline V gene sequence: CDR1 MNHEY, CDR2 SVGAGI. The V and J ends lost 1 base and 6 bases respectively, with 12 bases between them. The CDR3 is made up of 14 amino acids. As DNA, the CDR3 is TGTGCCAGCAGTTACTTCCTCGGGTCCCATGGCTACACCTTC. It yields the protein CASSYFLGSHGYTF.

V gene TRBV5-1 combines with J gene TRBJ2-3; the D is unclear. CDR3 length: 13 residues. Trimming pared 1 base from V and 3 bases from J, leaving 6 bases between. In germline, CDR1 is SGHRS, CDR2 YFSETQ. CDR3 sequence reads: CASSLPMTDTQYF. DNA of the CDR3: TGCGCCAGCAGCTTGCCTATGACAGATACGCAGTATTTT.

The chain links TRBV10-3 to TRBJ2-3; 10 nucleotides match TRBD2. V was clipped by 6 bases and J by 3 bases; unmatched bases: 6. The germline gives CDR1 ENHRY, CDR2 SYGVKD. This CDR3 is built from 15 residues. CDR3 in DNA: TGTGCCATCAGAGAGCGGGAGGGCCCGACAGATACGCAGTATTTT. It encodes CAIREREGPTDTQYF.

The CDR3 loop reads CASSEQGAGGYTF. CDR3 in DNA: TGTGCCAGTAGTGAACAGGGGGCCGGTGGCTACACCTTC. The chain is built from TRBV19 and TRBJ1-2; 9 bases agree with TRBD1. The germline CDR1 and CDR2 sequences are LNHDA and SQIVND (reference sequence). The V and J ends lost 5 bases and 7 bases, in that order; junction bases with no gene match: 5. The CDR3 runs 13 residues.

V is TRBV20-1 and J is TRBJ2-7, with D maybe TRBD2 (5 bases). This CDR3 has 14 amino acids. Trimming took 3 bases from V and 2 from J, leaving 14 bases between them. Germline CDR1 DFQATT, CDR2 SNEGSKA (reference sequence). CDR3 DNA sequence: TGCAGTGCTAGTGGCCCGCACGGGGCCTACGAGCAGTACTTC. Amino acid sequence: CSASGPHGAYEQYF.

The chain employs TRBV9 and TRBJ1-1; D remains ambiguous. V lost 3 bases and J 5 bases, leaving 20 bases between the germline ends. The CDR3 loop spans 16 amino acids. Per germline, CDR1 SGDLS and CDR2 YYNGEE. CDR3 region: CASSASGGPSGTEAFF. As DNA, the CDR3 is TGTGCCAGCAGCGCCAGCGGCGGACCCAGTGGGACTGAAGCTTTCTTT.

This clone has only a few counts. The rearrangement joins TRBV27 to TRBJ2-1, with unresolved D. The CDR3 has 13 residues. Trimming stripped 8 bases from V and 6 bases from J, with 14 bases between. Germline loops: CDR1 MNHEY, CDR2 SMNVEV (reference sequence). The CDR3 coding sequence is TGTGCCAGCTCGGAGATCTCGGTCAATGAGCAGTTCTTC. Translation gives CASSEISVNEQFF.

The DNA for the CDR3 is TGTGCCAGCAGCCAAGAGATAGGGACTAGCGTGGAGACCCAGTACTTC. Translated, it gives CASSQEIGTSVETQYF. This sequence joins TRBV4-2 and TRBJ2-5, with TRBD2 identical over 10 bases. This CDR3 is 16 amino acids long. The V gene end was trimmed by 0 bases and the J gene end by 5 bases; junction bases not matched to a gene: 6. Germline CDR1 reads LGHNA; CDR2 reads YNFKEQ.

The genes are TRBV14 and TRBJ1-4, with 11 bases fitting TRBD1. Looked up from germline, CDR1 is SGHDN and CDR2 is FVKESK. There are 16 residues in the CDR3. Trimming removed 4 bases from V and 6 bases from J; junction bases left unmatched: 7. CDR3 in DNA: TGTGCCAGCAGCCTCTCGCCGGGACAGGGGGATGAAAAACTGTTTTTT. This codes for CASSLSPGQGDEKLFF.

V is TRBV19 and J is TRBJ2-3, with 11 positions matching TRBD1. The germline V gene has CDR1 LNHDA and CDR2 SQIVND (reference sequence). Losses at the gene ends were 1 base for V and 6 bases for J; bases not matched to a gene: 6. This CDR3 is 16 amino acids long. CDR3 sequence: CASSIGTGGARDTQYF. The CDR3 bases are TGTGCCAGTAGTATAGGGACAGGGGGCGCGAGGGATACGCAGTATTTT.

The sample holds one count of this clone. V is TRBV6-2 or TRBV6-3 and J is TRBJ2-3; 9 nucleotides align to TRBD2. CDR3 length: 15 amino acids. With 6 bases clipped from V and 3 bases from J, the junction kept 7 bases outside the gene matches. Germline V gives CDR1 MNHEY, CDR2 SVGEGT. CDR3: CASSRGLAVTDTQYF. CDR3 nucleotides: TGTGCCAGCAGCCGGGGACTAGCTGTGACAGATACGCAGTATTTT.

The rearrangement joins TRBV11-2 to TRBJ1-1, with D perhaps matching TRBD1 (5 bases). V gave up 3 bases and J gave up 0 bases, with 11 bases separating them. The germline CDR1 and CDR2 sequences are SGHAT and FQNNGV. The CDR3 runs to 15 residues. CDR3 sequence (DNA): TGTGCCAGCAGCTTGGCAGGGCGGATGAACACTGAAGCTTTCTTT. Translation gives CASSLAGRMNTEAFF.

This clone appeared a single time. The genes are TRBV5-1 and TRBJ2-3, with D maybe TRBD1 (6 bases). The CDR3 extends over 12 amino acids. Deletions cut 4 bases from V and 11 bases from J, with 14 bases between. CDR1 is SGHRS, CDR2 YFSETQ, per germline. Here the CDR3 DNA reads TGCGCCAGCAGCCCACAGGGTCCCGAGCAGTATTTT. It encodes CASSPQGPEQYF.

J is TRBJ2-3 and V is TRBV24-1, with D tentatively TRBD2 (7 bases). V lost 1 base and J lost 5, with 12 bases in between. Germline CDR1 is KGHDR and CDR2 is SFDVKD. The CDR3 length is 15 residues. The CDR3 is CATSDLGGAEDTQYF. In DNA, the CDR3 is TGTGCCACCAGTGATTTAGGGGGGGCTGAAGATACGCAGTATTTT.

This chain connects TRBV7-8 to TRBJ1-1, with TRBD1 identical over 8 bases. The CDR3 has 15 residues. V lost 4 bases, J lost 9 bases, and 13 bases stayed unmatched. Germline V gene lookup returns CDR1 SGHVS and CDR2 FQNEAQ. CDR3 bases: TGTGCCAGCAGCTCGGGAGGACAGGGCTGGTACCAAGCTTTCTTT. Its translation: CASSSGGQGWYQAFF.

This rearrangement joins TRBV5-1 to TRBJ2-5, with 8 bases identical to TRBD2. The V and J ends lost 4 bases and 5 bases, in that order; junction bases with no gene match: 7. Germline-derived CDR1 and CDR2 are SGHRS and YFSETQ. The length of the CDR3 is 14 residues. The CDR3 here is CASSLTSAAETQYF. The DNA of the CDR3 is TGCGCCAGCAGCCTGACTAGCGCCGCCGAGACCCAGTACTTC.

This clone was seen only once. The chain employs TRBV5-4 and TRBJ2-3; D is possibly TRBD2 (7 bases). The CDR3 is 14 residues long. Between the trimmed V and J ends, which lost 5 bases and 0 bases, there was a span of 10 bases. Germline V CDR1 and CDR2: SGHNT, YYREEE (reference sequence). Written as DNA, the CDR3 is TGTGCCAGCAGTCGGGGGGCCAGCACAGATACGCAGTATTTT. Protein product: CASSRGASTDTQYF. Full variable domain (missing parts from reference TRBV5-4 and TRBJ2-3): ETGVTQSPTHLIKTRGQQVTLRCSSQSGHNTVSWYQQALGQGPQFIFQYYREEENGRGNFPPRFSGLQFPNYSSELNVNALELDDSALYLCASSRGASTDTQYFGPGTRLTVL.

A single count supports this clone. V usage is TRBV5-4 and J usage is TRBJ2-7, with D possibly TRBD2 on 6 matching bases. Between the trimmed V and J ends, which lost 4 bases and 1 base, there was a span of 9 bases. The CDR3 covers 13 residues. The germline CDR1 and CDR2 sequences are SGHNT and YYREEE (reference sequence). The CDR3, as DNA: TGTGCCAGCAGCCCTCGGGGGTCCTACGAGCAGTACTTC. Encoded protein: CASSPRGSYEQYF.

The count of this clone is one. This rearrangement joins TRBV28 to TRBJ2-1, with D uncertain. The length of the CDR3 is 14 residues. Trimming took off 3 bases at V and 9 bases at J, with 15 bases between the two ends. Per germline, CDR1 MDHEN and CDR2 SYDVKM. In DNA form, the CDR3 reads TGTGCCAGCAGTTTCCGGGTACCGGTAAGTGAGCAGTTCTTC. Its translation: CASSFRVPVSEQFF. Full variable domain (missing parts from reference TRBV28 and TRBJ2-1): DVKVTQSSRYLVKRTGEKVFLECVQDMDHENMFWYRQDPGLGLRLIYFSYDVKMKEKGDIPEGYSVSREKKERFSLILESASTNQTSMYLCASSFRVPVSEQFFGPGTRLTVL.

The genes are TRBV1 and TRBJ2-3; TRBD2 is the table's D call, not checked against the DNA. TRBV1 is recorded as a pseudogene. CDR3 length: 19 amino acids. For the CDR3, the DNA is TGCACCAGCAGCCATCCCAGCGGGAGCCCAAAATACAACACAGATACGCAGTATTTT. Translating gives CTSSHPSGSPKYNTDTQYF.

The chain carries TRBV19 and TRBJ2-7, with TRBD2 matching over 8 bases. The CDR3 is made up of 15 amino acids. The germline V gene encodes CDR1 LNHDA and CDR2 SQIVND (reference sequence). With 6 bases clipped from V and 7 bases from J, the junction kept 14 bases outside the gene matches. CDR3 coding DNA: TGTGCCAGTAGGAAGAGCGGGAGCCCTCGGAGGGAGCAGTACTTC. Translating it yields CASRKSGSPRREQYF.

This clone was observed a single time. The genes are TRBV5-1 and TRBJ2-5; D is ambiguous. The germline gives CDR1 SGHRS, CDR2 YFSETQ. The V end lost 4 bases, the J end lost 5 bases, and 12 bases lay between the germline ends. This CDR3 comprises 13 residues. This chain's CDR3 is CASSQPSGETQYF. CDR3 DNA sequence: TGCGCCAGCAGCCAGCCGTCCGGGGAGACCCAGTACTTC.

V usage is TRBV3-1 (or the pseudogene TRBV3-2) and J usage is TRBJ2-7; 10 nucleotides agree with TRBD1. The CDR3 contains 16 residues. Germline loops: CDR1 LGHDT, CDR2 YNNKEL (reference sequence). The junction had 8 bases not matched to a gene; V was cut back by 4 bases and J by 2 bases. The CDR3 protein is CASSPWTGGMAYEQYF. The CDR3 nucleotides are TGTGCCAGCAGCCCCTGGACAGGGGGAATGGCCTACGAGCAGTACTTC.

V is TRBV9 and J is TRBJ2-3; the D gene is possibly TRBD2 (5 bases). The CDR3 totals 14 residues. With 5 bases removed from V and 2 bases from J, the gap between germline ends came to 12 bases. The V gene's germline CDR1 is SGDLS and CDR2 YYNGEE. CDR3 nucleotide sequence: TGTGCCAGCAGTCTCCAGCGGAACACAGATACGCAGTATTTT. Its translation is CASSLQRNTDTQYF.

The chain uses TRBV6-2 or TRBV6-3 and TRBJ1-1; D not resolved. Trimming removed 2 bases at V and 5 bases at J, with 9 bases between. The germline gives CDR1 MNHEY, CDR2 SVGEGT. CDR3 length: 13 amino acids. This CDR3 reads CASSYAGATEAFF. CDR3 DNA: TGTGCCAGCAGTTACGCGGGAGCGACTGAAGCTTTCTTT.